These 7 T cell receptor beta chains share one sample of origin, sequenced in a study of human T cells and chemical hapten exposure. Sample time point: healthy volunteer bleed at 2 weeks. Extraction yielded total RNA from whole blood (unfractionated). TCRdb used MiXCR to reprocess the RACE reads, holding one entry per CDR3 protein. Of roughly 100,000 distinct CDR3 sequences listed, about 8.8% are singletons. Sequenced material: whole blood. All receptors derive from a female donor in good health. Some clones in this sample may be carry-over from other donors' samples.

There are many counts of this clonotype. The chain has TRBV6-2 or TRBV6-3 and TRBJ1-5, with 11 bases aligning to TRBD1. Per germline, CDR1 MNHEY and CDR2 SVGEGT. This CDR3 has 16 residues. V shed 2 bases, J shed 7 bases, and the junction held 7 bases outside the gene matches. The CDR3 loop reads CASSYGGQGGWQPQHF. The CDR3 DNA reads as TGTGCCAGCAGTTACGGGGGACAGGGGGGTTGGCAGCCCCAGCATTTT.

In its sample, this clonotype was seen many times. The V gene is TRBV5-1, the J gene TRBJ2-7; D unresolved. The CDR3 is 15 residues long. With 0 bases removed from V and 0 bases from J, the gap between germline ends came to 10 bases. Per the germline V gene, CDR1 is SGHRS and CDR2 is YFSETQ. DNA for the CDR3: TGCGCCAGCAGCTTGGTCGGTCCCCTCTCCTACGAGCAGTACTTC. Its translation: CASSLVGPLSYEQYF.

This clonotype was observed at least ten times. The chain combines TRBV6-2 or TRBV6-3 with TRBJ1-1; D may be TRBD1 (5 bases). The germline gives CDR1 MNHEY, CDR2 SVGEGT. V lost 5 bases to trimming and J lost 6 bases, with 10 bases between them. The CDR3 totals 12 residues. Written as DNA, the CDR3 is TGTGCCAGCAGTCACCGGACACCTGAAGCTTTCTTT. It is translated as CASSHRTPEAFF.

This clonotype was observed a handful of times. V usage is TRBV20-1 and J usage is TRBJ2-7, with D perhaps TRBD1 or TRBD2 (6 bases each). CDR3 length: 15 amino acids. V was shortened by 5 bases and J by 4 bases, with 21 bases between the two germline ends. Germline CDR1 is DFQATT and CDR2 is SNEGSKA (reference sequence). In DNA, the CDR3 is TGCAGTGCTTCTTCGGGGGCTAGTCGTAGTTACGAGCAGTACTTC. Translated, it gives CSASSGASRSYEQYF.

This clonotype was seen a handful of times. The rearrangement links TRBV7-2 to TRBJ2-1, with TRBD2 identical over 9 bases. The CDR3 runs 19 residues. CDR1 SGHTA and CDR2 FQGNSA come from the germline V gene. V lost 1 base, J lost 7 bases, and 17 bases stayed unmatched. Written as DNA, the CDR3 is TGTGCCAGCAGCTTAGTGGGGGGGTCGGCGGGAGGGCGGAGAAATGAGCAGTTCTTC. Residues: CASSLVGGSAGGRRNEQFF.

This clonotype was observed many times. The chain has TRBV7-9 and TRBJ1-2, with D hard to call. V was shortened by 8 bases and J by 12 bases, with 13 bases between the two germline ends. Germline-derived CDR1 and CDR2 are SEHNR and FQNEAQ (reference sequence). This CDR3 has 10 residues. The CDR3 DNA reads TGTGCCAGCGGGAGGCCCCCAGACACCTTC. It specifies CASGRPPDTF.

This clonotype has a count of ten or more. V and J are TRBV2 and TRBJ2-3; 12 bases line up with TRBD2. Per germline, CDR1 SNHLY and CDR2 FYNNEI. The CDR3 totals 16 residues. The trim removed 2 bases at V and 3 bases at J, leaving 3 bases unmatched. In DNA, the CDR3 is TGTGCCAGCAGTGAAAGAGGACTAGCGGGGACAGATACGCAGTATTTT. It specifies CASSERGLAGTDTQYF.